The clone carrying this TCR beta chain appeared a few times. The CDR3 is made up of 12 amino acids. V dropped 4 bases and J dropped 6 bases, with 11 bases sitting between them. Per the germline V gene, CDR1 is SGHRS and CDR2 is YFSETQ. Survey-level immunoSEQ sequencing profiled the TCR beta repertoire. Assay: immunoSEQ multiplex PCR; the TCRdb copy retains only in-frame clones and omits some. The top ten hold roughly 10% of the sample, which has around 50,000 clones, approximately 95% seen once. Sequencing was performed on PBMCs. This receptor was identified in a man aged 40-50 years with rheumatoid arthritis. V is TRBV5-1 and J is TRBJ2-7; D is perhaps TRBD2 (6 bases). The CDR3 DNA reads TGCGCCAGCAGCCCGGGACTTGGCGAGCAGTACTTC. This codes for CASSPGLGEQYF.